This paragraph reports one T cell receptor (beta chain). Antigen: not known. The repertoire was sequenced with immunoSEQ multiplex PCR; TCRdb's copy has only in-frame clones and lacks some. This table has 25,000 or so clones, more than 75% appearing once. These data are taken from a study of T cells in localized non-small cell lung cancer. Findings and limits, study-wide: Investigators sequenced only a single tumor region, leaving heterogeneity possible. Researchers found a median approximately 57 of the top 100 tumor clones in adjacent lung.

The V and J ends lost 2 bases and 6 bases respectively, with 15 bases between them. The CDR3 sequence is 15 residues long. CDR1 is LGHNT, CDR2 FRNRAP, per germline. The sequence was collected from a man aged 35 to 70 with stage II lung adenocarcinoma. Here the sequenced sample was PBMCs, taken before any cancer treatment. This chain joins TRBV12-5 and TRBJ2-3, with D tentatively TRBD1 (5 bases). CDR3 sequence: CASGLLGQGSDTQYF. CDR3 DNA: TGTGCTAGTGGTTTGTTAGGCCAGGGATCTGATACGCAGTATTTT.